This T cell receptor (beta chain) was sequenced for a study of long-term antiretroviral therapy in people with HIV. In regard to this clone: A read error may produce the germline difference seen at one junction end.

The CDR3 consists of 13 residues. Germline CDR1 reads LNHNV; CDR2 reads YYDKDF (reference sequence). Version v3.0 of the immunoSEQ assay was performed at survey level. Data came from immunoSEQ multiplex PCR; TCRdb stores just in-frame clones and leaves some out. Of 30,000 to 40,000 clones listed, about four fifths are singletons. The sequencing here drew on unsorted PBMCs, taken 0.4 years before starting antiretroviral therapy. This sequence joins TRBV15 and TRBJ1-1; 8 nucleotides line up with TRBD1. This TCR was recovered from a man younger than 35 with HIV. CDR3 residues: CAASRQGHTEAFF. DNA of the CDR3: TGTGCCGCCAGCAGACAGGGGCACACTGAAGCTTTCTTT.